The 24 T cell receptor beta chains presented below share a single source sample, sequenced in a study of graft-versus-host responses after intestinal transplantation. What these receptors recognize is not known. Here immunoSEQ multiplex PCR was the method, and the copy in TCRdb shows in-frame clones only, minus some. The data hold over 90,000 clones, with 80% to 95% observed a single time. Sequenced here: unstimulated CD8+ T cells sorted from spleen or lymph node cells, sampled before intestinal transplant. These receptors originate from a human donor who received an intestinal transplant.

The chain recombines TRBV4-1 with TRBJ2-7, with D possibly matching TRBD2 (6 bases). In germline, CDR1 is MGHRA, CDR2 YSYEKL. V was cut by 0 bases and J by 0 bases, with 6 bases left in between. The CDR3 has 14 amino acids. The CDR3 protein is CASSQETSSYEQYF. The DNA for the CDR3 is TGCGCCAGCAGCCAAGAGACTAGCTCCTACGAGCAGTACTTC.

The V gene is TRBV6-6, the J gene TRBJ1-6; D unresolved. V dropped 1 base and J dropped 8 bases, with 6 bases sitting between them. CDR1 MNHNY and CDR2 SVGAGI come from the germline V gene (reference sequence). The CDR3 covers 13 residues. In nucleotides, the CDR3 is TGTGCCAGCAGTTACTTTGGGGATTCACCCCTCCACTTT. Amino acids: CASSYFGDSPLHF.

The genes are TRBV6-5 and TRBJ1-1; 7 bases fit TRBD1. V lost 4 bases, J lost 3 bases, and 2 bases stayed unmatched. This CDR3 region has 13 residues. The germline V gene encodes CDR1 MNHEY and CDR2 SVGAGI. The chain's CDR3 is CASSSGQDTEAFF. In DNA form, the CDR3 reads TGTGCCAGCAGTTCCGGACAGGACACTGAAGCTTTCTTT.

The chain uses TRBV5-4 and TRBJ2-5, with TRBD1 identical over 10 bases. The ends lost 4 bases at V and 5 bases at J; junction bases unmatched: 8. The CDR3 has 15 residues. CDR1 is SGHNT, CDR2 YYREEE, per germline (reference sequence). The CDR3 region is CASSTPGQGLETQYF. The CDR3 DNA follows: TGTGCCAGCAGCACCCCGGGACAGGGGTTGGAGACCCAGTACTTC. Together with reference TRBV5-4 and TRBJ2-5, the CDR3 gives the full variable domain: ETGVTQSPTHLIKTRGQQVTLRCSSQSGHNTVSWYQQALGQGPQFIFQYYREEENGRGNFPPRFSGLQFPNYSSELNVNALELDDSALYLCASSTPGQGLETQYFGPGTRLLVL.

V usage is TRBV5-4 and J usage is TRBJ2-7; 8 bases agree with TRBD2. With 2 bases clipped from V and 2 bases from J, the junction kept 9 bases outside the gene matches. The germline V gene has CDR1 SGHNT and CDR2 YYREEE (reference sequence). The CDR3 loop spans 16 amino acids. CDR3 amino acids: CASSFRASGGTYEQYF. For the CDR3, the DNA is TGTGCCAGCAGCTTTAGGGCAAGCGGGGGTACCTACGAGCAGTACTTC.

The chain links TRBV7-6 to TRBJ2-2; no clear D. The germline gives CDR1 SGHVS, CDR2 FNYEAQ. The CDR3 is 15 residues long. V lost 6 bases and J lost 1, with 12 bases in between. The CDR3 coding sequence is TGTGCCAGCAGTATTCCCTGGGGGAACACCGGGGAGCTGTTTTTT. Translating it yields CASSIPWGNTGELFF.

In regard to this clone: At one end the junction does not follow the germline gene, possibly because of a read error. The genes are TRBV7-6 and TRBJ2-2, with a tentative D call TRBD2 (6 bases). CDR3 length: 15 residues. Germline V gene sequence: CDR1 SGHVS, CDR2 FNYEAQ. The CDR3 reads CASSLAGGRTGELFF. CDR3 DNA: TGTGCCAGCAGCCTAGCTGGAGGGCGGACCGGGGAGCTGTTTTTT. The whole variable domain, remainder taken from reference TRBV7-6 and TRBJ2-2, is GAGVSQSPRYKVTKRGQDVALRCDPISGHVSLYWYRQALGQGPEFLTYFNYEAQQDKSGLPNDRFSAERPEGSISTLTIQRTEQRDSAMYRCASSLAGGRTGELFFGEGSRLTVL.

The rearrangement links TRBV7-9 to TRBJ2-1; D is perhaps TRBD2 (7 bases). CDR3 length: 14 residues. CDR1 SEHNR and CDR2 FQNEAQ come from the germline V gene (reference sequence). Trimming took 6 bases from V and 2 from J, leaving 11 bases between them. The CDR3 sequence: CASSWGGPYNEQFF. The CDR3 DNA follows: TGTGCCAGCAGTTGGGGGGGGCCCTACAATGAGCAGTTCTTC.

This rearrangement joins TRBV2 to TRBJ2-5; maybe TRBD2 (5 bases). From germline, CDR1 is SNHLY and CDR2 FYNNEI. This CDR3 is built from 15 residues. With 2 bases removed from V and 1 base from J, the gap between germline ends came to 11 bases. In DNA form, the CDR3 reads TGTGCCAGCAGTGAATGGTATCTAGCCCAAGAGACCCAGTACTTC. Residues: CASSEWYLAQETQYF.

This rearrangement joins TRBV4-1 to TRBJ2-7; the match to TRBD2 covers 9 bases. Trimming cost V 3 bases and J 0 bases; bases outside gene matches: 6. The CDR3 is made up of 16 amino acids. Germline CDR1 reads MGHRA; CDR2 reads YSYEKL. In nucleotides, the CDR3 is TGCGCCAGCAGCCACCTAGCGGGGCCGACCTCCTACGAGCAGTACTTC. As protein: CASSHLAGPTSYEQYF.

The gene calls are TRBV13 and TRBJ2-6; D is perhaps TRBD1 (6 bases). The germline gives CDR1 PRHDT, CDR2 FYEKMQ (reference sequence). Trimming stripped 5 bases from V and 3 bases from J, with 11 bases between. The CDR3 covers 15 residues. The CDR3 is CASSKQGSGANVLTF. The CDR3, as DNA: TGTGCCAGCAGCAAACAGGGAAGTGGGGCCAACGTCCTGACTTTC.

This clone occurred once. The rearrangement joins TRBV7-8 to TRBJ2-3, with 10 bases identical to TRBD2. Germline CDR1 SGHVS, CDR2 FQNEAQ. The J segment lost 6 bases and the V segment lost 4 bases, leaving 7 bases of the junction unmatched. The CDR3 sequence is 15 residues long. Here the CDR3 reads CASSSLAGAGDTQYF. The CDR3 nucleotides are TGTGCCAGCAGCTCCCTAGCGGGGGCAGGTGATACGCAGTATTTT.

The chain has TRBV4-1 and TRBJ2-7; D may be TRBD2 (6 bases). CDR3 size: 15 residues. The V end lost 2 bases, the J end lost 0 bases, and 11 bases lay between the germline ends. CDR1 MGHRA and CDR2 YSYEKL come from the germline V gene. The CDR3: CASSQQAGSSYEQYF. The DNA for the CDR3 is TGCGCCAGCAGCCAACAGGCCGGGAGCTCCTACGAGCAGTACTTC.

The chain joins TRBV4-1 to TRBJ2-7; TRBD1 aligns across 7 bases. Germline V gene lookup returns CDR1 MGHRA and CDR2 YSYEKL. The CDR3 is made up of 15 amino acids. V shed 0 bases, J shed 2 bases, and the junction held 4 bases outside the gene matches. DNA of the CDR3: TGCGCCAGCAGCCAAGAAACAGGGGTGACCTACGAGCAGTACTTC. It yields the protein CASSQETGVTYEQYF.

The chain uses TRBV27 and TRBJ2-1; the match to TRBD2 covers 10 bases. CDR3 length: 15 amino acids. Unmatched junction bases numbered 7, after V lost 10 bases and J lost 1 base. Germline V gene lookup returns CDR1 MNHEY and CDR2 SMNVEV (reference sequence). The CDR3 sequence is CATQLAGSSYNEQFF. CDR3 bases: TGTGCCACCCAACTAGCGGGGAGTTCCTACAATGAGCAGTTCTTC.

The rearrangement uses TRBV19 and TRBJ1-1, with a possible D match to TRBD1 (5 bases). Germline assignment: CDR1 LNHDA and CDR2 SQIVND (reference sequence). The CDR3 has 11 residues. V gave up 9 bases and J gave up 8 bases, with 13 bases separating them. CDR3 nucleotides: TGTGCCAGCTCTCCAGGGCCCGAAGCTTTCTTT. Residues: CASSPGPEAFF.

V and J are TRBV5-4 and TRBJ2-1; 11 bases align to TRBD2. Germline lookup yields CDR1 SGHNT and CDR2 YYREEE (reference sequence). This CDR3 is built from 17 residues. V lost 0 bases and J lost 9; bases outside the gene matches: 11. The CDR3 region has the DNA TGTGCCAGCAGCTTGGCCATTGATAGCGGGGGGGATGTTGAGCAGTTCTTC. Translated, it gives CASSLAIDSGGDVEQFF.

Points on this clone: The same CDR3 also results from other DNA sequences found in this sample. The gene calls are TRBV7-2 and TRBJ1-1; D is undetermined. The germline V and J ends were trimmed by 5 bases and 8 bases, with 12 bases remaining between them. This CDR3 is 12 amino acids long. CDR1 SGHTA and CDR2 FQGNSA come from the germline V gene. Here the CDR3 reads CASSPGSREAFF. For the CDR3, the DNA is TGTGCCAGCAGCCCCGGGAGCCGCGAAGCTTTCTTT.

The chain recombines TRBV6-5 with TRBJ2-1, with a possible D match to TRBD2 (5 bases). This CDR3 region has 15 residues. The ends were cut back, 2 bases at V and 4 bases at J, with 12 bases in the middle. The V gene's germline CDR1 is MNHEY and CDR2 SVGAGI. The CDR3 DNA reads TGTGCCAGCAGTTACCGGACTGAACTATACAATGAGCAGTTCTTC. Residues: CASSYRTELYNEQFF.

The chain joins TRBV9 to TRBJ2-1; 9 bases match TRBD2. Germline assignment: CDR1 SGDLS and CDR2 YYNGEE. There are 14 residues in the CDR3. V dropped 4 bases and J dropped 8; count of bases not matched to a gene: 7. The CDR3 coding sequence is TGTGCCAGCAGCTTACTAGCGGGCGTTTATGAGCAGTTCTTC. This translates into CASSLLAGVYEQFF.

V and J are TRBV6-5 and TRBJ2-7; D is ambiguous. Germline loops: CDR1 MNHEY, CDR2 SVGAGI. The V end lost 4 bases, the J end lost 2 bases, and 9 bases lay between the germline ends. The CDR3 sequence is 13 residues long. Written as DNA, the CDR3 is TGTGCCAGCAGTTTGGGGATTACCTACGAGCAGTACTTC. Amino acid sequence: CASSLGITYEQYF.

The gene calls are TRBV13 and TRBJ2-1; TRBD1 matches at 9 bases. The CDR3 is 15 amino acids. J was trimmed by 7 bases and V by 2 bases; bases with no gene match: 6. Germline assignment: CDR1 PRHDT and CDR2 FYEKMQ (reference sequence). The CDR3, as DNA: TGTGCCAGCAGCTTATCCTTGACAGGGGGGAATGAGCAGTTCTTC. It specifies CASSLSLTGGNEQFF.

This clone was counted a single time. This rearrangement joins TRBV7-2 to TRBJ2-2; tentative D call: TRBD2 (6 bases). V was shortened by 2 bases and J by 2 bases, with 9 bases between the two germline ends. The CDR3 runs to 15 residues. Germline V CDR1 and CDR2: SGHTA, FQGNSA. CDR3 DNA: TGTGCCAGCAGCTTACTCGGGGGTAACACCGGGGAGCTGTTTTTT. Its protein product is CASSLLGGNTGELFF.

The V call is TRBV5-8, the J call TRBJ2-1, with TRBD2 as a possible D gene (5 bases). Germline values: CDR1 SGHTS, CDR2 YDEGEE. V lost 5 bases and J lost 6, with 12 bases in between. The CDR3 totals 13 residues. CDR3 sequence (DNA): TGTGCCAGCAGTTTCGGACTTGCCAATGAGCAGTTCTTC. Protein sequence: CASSFGLANEQFF.